Below, 20 T cell receptor beta chains from the same sample are listed, as sequenced in a study of blood T cell repertoires in COVID-19. Sequenced by immunoSEQ multiplex PCR; TCRdb stores in-frame clones only, minus some. The sample contains 250,000 to 350,000 clones, 87% of which appear only once. Sequenced: PBMCs or T cells enriched from blood (not recorded which). The source of these receptors is a woman in her twenties or thirties who had recovered from COVID-19.

Comments on this clone: The sample contains more than one DNA sequence encoding this CDR3. The rearrangement links TRBV30 to TRBJ1-2, with 9 bases fitting TRBD1. This CDR3 is 12 amino acids long. CDR1 is GTSNPN, CDR2 SVGIG, per germline (reference sequence). With 3 bases clipped from V and 5 bases from J, the junction kept 1 base outside the gene matches. The CDR3 nucleotides are TGTGCCTGGAGGGGGACAGGGTATGGCTACACCTTC. This codes for CAWRGTGYGYTF.

This chain joins TRBV27 and TRBJ1-1; TRBD1 is a possible D gene (6 bases). Per germline, CDR1 MNHEY and CDR2 SMNVEV (reference sequence). The V end was cut by 6 bases, the J end by 3 bases, with 20 bases between. The CDR3 contains 16 residues. CDR3 residues: CASSHLPGQTYTEAFF. Written as DNA, the CDR3 is TGTGCCAGCAGCCACTTACCCGGACAGACATACACTGAAGCTTTCTTT.

This clone was seen only once. CDR3 loop: CASRQPGGVSYNEQFF. CDR3 nucleotide sequence: TGTGCCAGTAGACAACCCGGCGGGGTTTCCTACAATGAGCAGTTCTTC. This chain connects TRBV19 to TRBJ2-1, with D possibly TRBD2 on 6 matching bases. CDR3 length equals 16 residues. The V gene lost 6 bases and the J gene lost 1 base, with 16 bases spanning the gap. Germline lookup yields CDR1 LNHDA and CDR2 SQIVND (reference sequence).

This clone was observed a single time. The J gene is TRBJ1-1, the V gene TRBV5-6; 11 bases match TRBD1. Losses at the gene ends were 0 bases for V and 4 bases for J; bases not matched to a gene: 5. This CDR3 contains 16 residues. The V gene's germline CDR1 is SGHDT and CDR2 YYEEEE. CDR3 sequence (DNA): TGTGCCAGCAGCTTGGAAGTTGGGACAGGGGGCACTGAAGCTTTCTTT. Translated: CASSLEVGTGGTEAFF. Together with reference TRBV5-6 and TRBJ1-1, the CDR3 gives the full variable domain: DAGVTQSPTHLIKTRGQQVTLRCSPKSGHDTVSWYQQALGQGPQFIFQYYEEEERQRGNFPDRFSGHQFPNYSSELNVNALLLGDSALYLCASSLEVGTGGTEAFFGQGTRLTVV.

In its sample, this clone was seen a few times. The chain has TRBV27 and TRBJ2-1; 8 nucleotides match TRBD2. This CDR3 spans 15 amino acids. The J segment lost 8 bases and the V segment lost 4 bases, leaving 10 bases of the junction unmatched. The V gene's germline CDR1 is MNHEY and CDR2 SMNVEV (reference sequence). CDR3 coding DNA: TGTGCCAGCAGTTCGGCCGGGGGGGTTCGAGATGAGCAGTTCTTC. It encodes CASSSAGGVRDEQFF.

This clone is a singleton in its sample. This chain uses TRBV10-3 with TRBJ1-1; D might be TRBD1 (6 bases). The CDR3 spans 17 residues. Trimming took off 2 bases at V and 3 bases at J, with 19 bases between the two ends. Germline CDR1 is ENHRY and CDR2 is SYGVKD. The DNA for the CDR3 is TGTGCCATCAGTGAGGGGGCTAAGACAGGACCCTACACTGAAGCTTTCTTT. Its protein is CAISEGAKTGPYTEAFF.

A note on this clone: The sample has other DNA sequences that encode this CDR3 too. This chain links TRBV7-8 with TRBJ1-2; 8 bases match TRBD1. The CDR3 extends over 13 amino acids. Losses at the gene ends were 1 base for V and 5 bases for J; bases not matched to a gene: 0. Looked up from germline, CDR1 is SGHVS and CDR2 is FQNEAQ. Here the CDR3 reads CASSLGQGYGYTF. The DNA of the CDR3 is TGTGCCAGCAGCTTAGGACAGGGGTATGGCTACACCTTC.

The chain recombines TRBV5-1 with TRBJ1-1, with D maybe TRBD1 (5 bases). With 5 bases removed from V and 5 bases from J, the gap between germline ends came to 13 bases. Germline CDR1 is SGHRS and CDR2 is YFSETQ. The length of the CDR3 is 13 residues. CDR3 residues: CASSRGGATEAFF. The CDR3 coding sequence is TGCGCCAGCAGTCGGGGGGGAGCAACTGAAGCTTTCTTT.

The V call is TRBV10-3, the J call TRBJ2-2, with D maybe TRBD1 (6 bases). This CDR3 is built from 14 residues. The V and J ends lost 6 bases and 1 base respectively, with 9 bases between them. In germline, CDR1 is ENHRY, CDR2 SYGVKD. CDR3 DNA: TGTGCCATCAGCCCGACAGGGAACACCGGGGAGCTGTTTTTT. Protein product: CAISPTGNTGELFF.

The V gene is TRBV7-6, the J gene TRBJ1-3; D is perhaps TRBD1 (6 bases). CDR1 SGHVS and CDR2 FNYEAQ come from the germline V gene. The germline V and J ends were trimmed by 1 base and 3 bases, with 16 bases remaining between them. The CDR3 is 17 amino acids. For the CDR3, the DNA is TGTGCCAGCAGCTTAGGGGCCACGGGGGGCGGTGGAAACACCATATATTTT. This codes for CASSLGATGGGGNTIYF. Filled out from reference TRBV7-6 and TRBJ1-3, the complete variable domain reads GAGVSQSPRYKVTKRGQDVALRCDPISGHVSLYWYRQALGQGPEFLTYFNYEAQQDKSGLPNDRFSAERPEGSISTLTIQRTEQRDSAMYRCASSLGATGGGGNTIYFGEGSWLTVV.

J is TRBJ2-5 and V is TRBV6-5; TRBD1 might be the D (5 bases). The CDR3 covers 14 residues. Per the germline V gene, CDR1 is MNHEY and CDR2 is SVGAGI. V lost 2 bases and J 7 bases, leaving 14 bases between the germline ends. The chain's CDR3 is CASSYEKVQGTQYF. The DNA for the CDR3 is TGTGCCAGCAGTTACGAGAAGGTCCAGGGGACCCAGTACTTC.

V gene TRBV2 combines with J gene TRBJ2-1; weak D call: TRBD1 (6 bases). Germline CDR1 reads SNHLY; CDR2 reads FYNNEI. Trimming cost V 2 bases and J 6 bases, with 14 bases left between them. The CDR3 has 15 amino acids. The CDR3 protein is CASSERERGTNEQFF. The CDR3 DNA follows: TGTGCCAGCAGTGAACGGGAAAGGGGGACCAATGAGCAGTTCTTC.

The chain couples TRBV29-1 to TRBJ2-1; D possibly corresponds to TRBD1 (6 bases). The V end lost 2 bases, the J end lost 0 bases, and 8 bases lay between the germline ends. CDR3 length equals 14 residues. Germline lookup yields CDR1 SQVTM and CDR2 ANQGSEA. As DNA, the CDR3 is TGCAGCGTTGAAAGGGGGTTCTCCTACAATGAGCAGTTCTTC. It is translated as CSVERGFSYNEQFF.

DNA for the CDR3: TGTGCCACCAGCAGACCCAGGGGGTTCAACACTGAAGCTTTCTTT. Translation: CATSRPRGFNTEAFF. The chain recombines TRBV15 with TRBJ1-1; the match to TRBD1 covers 7 bases. The CDR3 extends over 15 amino acids. The germline V gene encodes CDR1 LNHNV and CDR2 YYDKDF (reference sequence). Trimming at V came to 2 bases and at J to 2 bases, leaving 5 bases not matched to a gene.

CDR3 sequence: CASTWAARGYNEQFF. The CDR3 DNA is TGTGCCAGCACGTGGGCGGCAAGGGGCTACAATGAGCAGTTCTTC. V is TRBV6-5 and J is TRBJ2-1; TRBD1 is a possible D gene (5 bases). This CDR3 is built from 15 residues. V shed 7 bases and J shed 3 bases, with 16 bases lying between them. Germline V lookup: CDR1 MNHEY, CDR2 SVGAGI.

V and J are TRBV7-2 and TRBJ2-7; the match to TRBD1 covers 8 bases. The V gene end was trimmed by 5 bases and the J gene end by 5 bases; junction bases not matched to a gene: 8. This CDR3 is built from 14 residues. Per germline, CDR1 SGHTA and CDR2 FQGNSA. CDR3 DNA sequence: TGTGCCAGCAGCGTACAGGGGGATCGGGACGAGCAGTACTTC. Protein sequence: CASSVQGDRDEQYF.

The chain joins TRBV5-4 to TRBJ1-5; 7 nucleotides line up with TRBD1. There are 14 residues in the CDR3. Germline CDR1 SGHNT, CDR2 YYREEE (reference sequence). Trimming took 3 bases from V and 4 from J; bases not matched to a gene: 4. The CDR3 sequence is CASSSGQPNQPQHF. The CDR3 region has the DNA TGTGCCAGCAGCTCGGGACAGCCGAATCAGCCCCAGCATTTT.

In nucleotides, the CDR3 is TGTGCCAGCAGCCACACAGGGACTGGAAACACCATATATTTT. This sequence encodes CASSHTGTGNTIYF. The chain uses TRBV3-1 (or the pseudogene TRBV3-2) and TRBJ1-3, with D maybe TRBD1 (6 bases). The germline V and J ends were trimmed by 3 bases and 2 bases, with 8 bases remaining between them. Germline V gene lookup returns CDR1 LGHDT and CDR2 YNNKEL (reference sequence). CDR3 length: 14 amino acids.

The gene calls are TRBV7-9 and TRBJ1-2; tentative D call: TRBD1 (6 bases). This CDR3 contains 13 residues. Germline assignment: CDR1 SEHNR and CDR2 FQNEAQ (reference sequence). V was trimmed by 0 bases and J by 8 bases, leaving 10 bases between them. CDR3 residues: CASSLANRDGYTF. In nucleotides, the CDR3 is TGTGCCAGCAGCTTAGCAAACAGGGACGGCTACACCTTC.

V and J are TRBV10-3 and TRBJ1-1; unclear D gene. Germline CDR1 reads ENHRY; CDR2 reads SYGVKD. V dropped 8 bases and J dropped 1 base, with 5 bases sitting between them. The CDR3 consists of 11 residues. The CDR3 region has the DNA TGTGCCATCGCGGGGAACACTGAAGCTTTCTTT. Protein product: CAIAGNTEAFF.